These T cell receptor beta chains were read from a single sample in a study of shared clonotypes between healthy human individuals. TCRdb's copy holds only in-frame clones and misses some; the assay was immunoSEQ multiplex PCR. Of some 2 million clones listed, approximately 94% were seen once; the top ten hold 1.2%. Material for sequencing was naive CD8+ T cells sorted from blood. These receptors all stem from a man between 18 and 35 years old in good health. CDR3s include the opening cysteine and the closing phenylalanine or tryptophan. Each record gives: J gene, D gene, V gene, clone size, CDR3 DNA, CDR3 protein. The D gene is left open where the match is weak. The listing skips clone size in some rows; elsewhere it reads once, few, many or a size class.

J gene: TRBJ2-1
D gene: TRBD2
V gene: TRBV9
clone size: .
CDR3 DNA: TGTGCCAGCAGCGTAGAAAGCGGGAGTAATGAGCAGTTCTTC
CDR3 protein: CASSVESGSNEQFF

J gene: TRBJ2-1
D gene: .
V gene: TRBV19
clone size: once
CDR3 DNA: TGTGCCAGTAGTATTGGGGGGCGGTACAATGAGCAGTTCTTC
CDR3 protein: CASSIGGRYNEQFF

J gene: TRBJ1-2
D gene: TRBD1
V gene: TRBV5-4
clone size: .
CDR3 DNA: TGTGCCAGCAGCTTTACAGGGGGAGAAGGCTACACCTTC
CDR3 protein: CASSFTGGEGYTF

J gene: TRBJ1-3
D gene: TRBD1
V gene: TRBV13
clone size: .
CDR3 DNA: TGTGCCAGCAGCTTGGGCCAGGGGGCTGGAAACACCATATATTTT
CDR3 protein: CASSLGQGAGNTIYF

J gene: TRBJ2-7
D gene: .
V gene: TRBV4-3
clone size: once
CDR3 DNA: TGCGCCAGCAGCCAGGAAGTGGTATACGAGCAGTACTTC
CDR3 protein: CASSQEVVYEQYF

J gene: TRBJ1-2
D gene: .
V gene: TRBV13
clone size: .
CDR3 DNA: TGTGCCAGCAGCTTGGAAGGACAGTTTACTTGGGCTGGCTACACCTTC
CDR3 protein: CASSLEGQFTWAGYTF

J gene: TRBJ1-4
D gene: TRBD1
V gene: TRBV7-9
clone size: .
CDR3 DNA: TGTGCCAGCAGCTCGGGACAGATAAATGAAAAACTGTTTTTT
CDR3 protein: CASSSGQINEKLFF

J gene: TRBJ2-7
D gene: .
V gene: TRBV27
clone size: .
CDR3 DNA: TGTGCCAGCAGCAGGCTAGGGGCCCCCTACGAGCAGTACTTC
CDR3 protein: CASSRLGAPYEQYF

J gene: TRBJ2-1
D gene: TRBD1
V gene: TRBV4-3
clone size: .
CDR3 DNA: TGCGCCAGCAGCCGAGACAGGGGGTCCTACAATGAGCAGTTCTTC
CDR3 protein: CASSRDRGSYNEQFF

J gene: TRBJ1-4
D gene: .
V gene: TRBV30
clone size: .
CDR3 DNA: TGTGCCTTGACAGGAGTTAATGAAAAACTGTTTTTT
CDR3 protein: CALTGVNEKLFF

J gene: TRBJ2-5
D gene: TRBD1
V gene: TRBV7-7
clone size: .
CDR3 DNA: TGTGCTAGCAGCTTACAGGGGGTCGAGACCCAGTACTTC
CDR3 protein: CASSLQGVETQYF

J gene: TRBJ2-5
D gene: TRBD2
V gene: TRBV10-2
clone size: .
CDR3 DNA: TGCGCCAGCAGTGGAGTAGCGGGGGAAGAGACCCAGTACTTC
CDR3 protein: CASSGVAGEETQYF

J gene: TRBJ2-1
D gene: .
V gene: TRBV7-9
clone size: .
CDR3 DNA: TGTGCCAGCAGCCCGGGACCGGGGTTGTCCTACAATGAGCAGTTCTTC
CDR3 protein: CASSPGPGLSYNEQFF

J gene: TRBJ1-3
D gene: .
V gene: TRBV7-2
clone size: .
CDR3 DNA: TGTGCCAGCAAATTGGGTGGGGGGACCGGAAACACCATATATTTT
CDR3 protein: CASKLGGGTGNTIYF